Listed here are 21 T cell receptor beta chains from one sample, sequenced in a study of regulatory T cells in long-lasting Graves disease. CDR3 regions were amplified by Arm-PCR using iRepertoire HTBI primers to build TCR beta libraries. TCRdb reanalysed the multiplex PCR reads using MiXCR and keeps one entry per CDR3 protein. The sample shows about 610,000 distinct CDR3 sequences, approximately 16% of them seen only once. The time point here: newly diagnosed GD, antithyroid drugs for less than 3 months. PBMCs provided the RNA from which the TCR library was made. These sequences were also reported in another study, on T cells in Graves' hyperthyroidism and ophthalmopathy.

Material: peripheral blood mononuclear cells (PBMCs), obtained at new diagnosis, from a patient treated with antithyroid drugs. These receptors were obtained from a man between 18 and 35 years old with Graves disease.

This clonotype was picked up a small number of times. J is TRBJ2-1 and V is TRBV3-1; D might be TRBD1 (6 bases). There are 16 residues in the CDR3. Trimming removed 0 bases from V and 6 bases from J, with 15 bases in between. Germline lookup yields CDR1 LGHDT and CDR2 YNNKEL (reference sequence). The chain's CDR3 is CASSQDLRGKTNEQFF. For the CDR3, the DNA is TGTGCCAGCAGCCAAGATCTCAGGGGAAAGACCAATGAGCAGTTCTTC.

Turning to this clonotype: A single base separates this from a much larger clone, so it may be a read error. The chain is built from TRBV20-1 and TRBJ2-7; the D is unclear. This CDR3 contains 12 residues. V lost 0 bases and J 0 bases, leaving 3 bases between the germline ends. Germline loops: CDR1 DFQATT, CDR2 SNEGSKA (reference sequence). In DNA form, the CDR3 reads TGCAGTGCTAGAGAGGACTCCTACGAGCAGTACTTC. As protein: CSAREDSYEQYF.

This clonotype was picked up many times. The chain combines TRBV11-2 with TRBJ1-4; 7 bases match TRBD1. This CDR3 spans 15 amino acids. Germline CDR1 and CDR2: SGHAT and FQNNGV. The V segment lost 5 bases and the J segment 4 bases; nucleotides outside the gene matches: 7. The CDR3 is CASSTQGQLNEKLFF. In DNA, the CDR3 is TGTGCCAGCAGCACCCAGGGACAGCTTAATGAAAAACTGTTTTTT.

This clonotype has only a few counts. Its ends do not fully match the called genes, so a read error is possible. The rearrangement links TRBV13 to TRBJ2-7; a possible D gene is TRBD1 (6 bases). Germline CDR1 PRHDT, CDR2 FYEKMQ (reference sequence). The CDR3 spans 15 residues. CDR3 sequence (DNA): TGTGCCAGCAGCGTAGGGACAACCTCGCCCTACGAGCAGTACTTC. It encodes CASSVGTTSPYEQYF.

Notes on this clonotype: It is unclear where the CDR3 begins or ends on the DNA, so no DNA is shown, and the CDR3 is as TCRdb lists it. The chain carries TRBV6-2 or TRBV6-3 and TRBJ1-1; TRBD1, the table's D call, lacks a check against the DNA. The length of the CDR3 is 12 amino acids, counting both ends. In germline, CDR1 is MNHEY, CDR2 SVGEGT. The CDR3 reads CASSTSGQEAFF.

The V and J genes are TRBV18 and TRBJ2-5; perhaps TRBD1 as D (5 bases). Trimming removed 2 bases from V and 6 bases from J, with 7 bases in between. The CDR3 sequence is 12 residues long. CDR1 is KGHSH and CDR2 is LQKENI in the germline V gene. The CDR3 region has the DNA TGTGCCAGCTCACCAGGGGCAAAGACCCAGTACTTC. Its protein is CASSPGAKTQYF.

As concerns this clonotype: One base away lies a much larger clone, so this may be a sequencing read error. The rearrangement links TRBV6-1 to TRBJ2-7, with D possibly being TRBD1 (5 bases). The CDR3 has 11 amino acids. The V end lost 9 bases, the J end lost 9 bases, and 15 bases lay between the germline ends. Per germline, CDR1 MNHNS and CDR2 SASEGT. The DNA for the CDR3 is TGTGCCAGTCTGTCTGGACACGGGCAGTACTTC. This encodes CASLSGHGQYF.

This clonotype has a count of ten or more. CDR3 residues: CASTLAGAPRKETQYF. The CDR3 bases are TGTGCCAGCACCCTAGCGGGAGCCCCGCGGAAAGAGACCCAGTACTTC. The chain links TRBV12-3 or TRBV12-4 to TRBJ2-5; 10 bases align to TRBD2. This CDR3 is 16 amino acids long. V was clipped by 7 bases and J by 3 bases; unmatched bases: 11.

This clonotype was seen at least ten times. CDR3 residues: CASSLGTGSEQFF. The CDR3 DNA is TGTGCCAGCAGCTTAGGCACCGGGTCTGAGCAGTTCTTC. This chain connects TRBV7-8 to TRBJ2-1; no reliable D call. The CDR3 sequence is 13 residues long. Germline values: CDR1 SGHVS, CDR2 FQNEAQ. V was trimmed by 1 base and J by 9 bases, leaving 10 bases between them.

This clonotype was counted ten times or more. The chain carries TRBV3-1 and TRBJ2-1, with 14 bases fitting TRBD2. Losses at the gene ends were 3 bases for V and 0 bases for J; bases not matched to a gene: 10. This CDR3 has 20 residues. Germline CDR1 and CDR2: LGHDT and YNNKEL (reference sequence). Written as DNA, the CDR3 is TGTGCCAGCAGCCAGCTCTCCGGGACTAGCGGGAGCCCCTCCTACAATGAGCAGTTCTTC. It is translated as CASSQLSGTSGSPSYNEQFF.

To note about this clonotype: A read error may explain this, as a much larger clone is one base away. The chain combines TRBV29-1 with TRBJ2-7; the match to TRBD1 covers 7 bases. CDR1 is SQVTM, CDR2 ANQGSEA, per germline. The trim removed 6 bases at V and 2 bases at J, leaving 7 bases unmatched. This CDR3 is built from 13 residues. CDR3 in amino acids: CSVETGLAYEQYF. CDR3 bases: TGCAGCGTGGAGACAGGGCTAGCCTACGAGCAGTACTTC.

There are many counts of this clonotype. The chain recombines TRBV20-1 with TRBJ2-7; 14 bases are a match to TRBD2. Germline loops: CDR1 DFQATT, CDR2 SNEGSKA (reference sequence). The CDR3 length is 14 residues. J gave up 6 bases and V 5 bases, and 6 bases lay outside the gene matches. The CDR3 reads CSAQGLAGVREQYF. The DNA for the CDR3 is TGCAGTGCTCAGGGACTAGCGGGAGTCCGCGAGCAGTACTTC.

This clonotype has more than one count but fewer than ten. The DNA of the CDR3 is TGCAGTGCTAGTCCCCGACAGTATAGCAATCAGCCCCAGCATTTT. This encodes CSASPRQYSNQPQHF. The rearrangement joins TRBV20-1 to TRBJ1-5; the D gene is possibly TRBD1 (5 bases). V was pared by 3 bases and J by 0 bases, with 12 bases between. Germline V gene data show CDR1 as DFQATT and CDR2 as SNEGSKA (reference sequence). CDR3 length: 15 amino acids.

This clonotype was counted only a few times. The chain is built from TRBV30 and TRBJ2-3; 11 bases are a match to TRBD2. Germline trimming cut 3 bases from V and 2 bases from J; bases unmatched to any gene: 4. The CDR3 extends over 15 amino acids. Germline V gene lookup returns CDR1 GTSNPN and CDR2 SVGIG (reference sequence). This CDR3 is CAWRLAGGATDTQYF. As DNA, the CDR3 is TGTGCCTGGAGGCTAGCGGGAGGTGCCACAGATACGCAGTATTTT.

The chain links TRBV19 to TRBJ2-7; 10 positions match TRBD2. Germline CDR1 and CDR2: LNHDA and SQIVND (reference sequence). V shed 7 bases and J 2 bases; nucleotides not matched to a gene: 14. This CDR3 contains 17 residues. The CDR3 sequence: CASKASGSTGGAYEQYF. The CDR3 coding sequence is TGTGCCAGTAAGGCTAGCGGGAGTACCGGTGGGGCCTACGAGCAGTACTTC.

This clonotype was observed a few times. The rearrangement joins TRBV5-1 to TRBJ2-7; D remains ambiguous. The CDR3 loop spans 14 amino acids. Germline assignment: CDR1 SGHRS and CDR2 YFSETQ. Trimming removed 4 bases at V and 2 bases at J, with 13 bases between. CDR3 nucleotide sequence: TGCGCCAGCAGCCCCAGGCCGGGTGCCTACGAGCAGTACTTC. Its protein product is CASSPRPGAYEQYF. The whole variable domain, filled in from reference TRBV5-1 and TRBJ2-7, reads KAGVTQTPRYLIKTRGQQVTLSCSPISGHRSVSWYQQTPGQGLQFLFEYFSETQRNKGNFPGRFSGRQFSNSRSEMNVSTLELGDSALYLCASSPRPGAYEQYFGPGTRLTVT.

This clonotype was found many times. This chain uses TRBV27 with TRBJ1-5; 10 nucleotides align to TRBD1. Germline V gene lookup returns CDR1 MNHEY and CDR2 SMNVEV (reference sequence). CDR3 length: 15 amino acids. The junction had 4 bases not matched to a gene; V was cut back by 6 bases and J by 2 bases. The CDR3 bases are TGTGCCAGCAGCCGGGGGACAGGGGGCAATCAGCCCCAGCATTTT. This gives the protein CASSRGTGGNQPQHF.

The chain carries TRBV6-5 and TRBJ2-1, with 9 bases lining up with TRBD2. CDR3 length: 17 residues. V shed 4 bases, J shed 4 bases, and the junction held 11 bases outside the gene matches. Germline lookup yields CDR1 MNHEY and CDR2 SVGAGI. CDR3 sequence reads: CASSSPISGSFYNEQFF. Written as DNA, the CDR3 is TGTGCCAGCAGTTCTCCAATTAGCGGGAGTTTTTACAATGAGCAGTTCTTC.

This clonotype appeared a few times. The chain uses TRBV5-1 and TRBJ1-6; D is possibly TRBD1 (5 bases). CDR1 and CDR2 from the germline V gene are SGHRS and YFSETQ. This CDR3 comprises 15 residues. V was trimmed by 0 bases and J by 7 bases, leaving 11 bases between them. Written as DNA, the CDR3 is TGCGCCAGCAGCTTGGGGGGGGTAGCGAATTCACCCCTCCACTTT. As protein: CASSLGGVANSPLHF.

The V gene is TRBV6-2 or TRBV6-3, the J gene TRBJ2-6; D gene uncertain. The CDR3 extends over 16 amino acids. Trimming left V 5 bases short and J 0 bases short, with 11 bases between. Germline V gene lookup returns CDR1 MNHEY and CDR2 SVGEGT. The CDR3 nucleotides are TGTGCCAGCAGTGCCCGACGGGTCTCTGGGGCCAACGTCCTGACTTTC. As protein: CASSARRVSGANVLTF.

There are a few counts of this clonotype. The chain recombines TRBV5-5 with TRBJ2-2; 8 bases align to TRBD2. The length of the CDR3 is 15 residues. Germline CDR1 is SGHKS and CDR2 is YYEKEE (reference sequence). The J segment lost 2 bases and the V segment lost 4 bases, leaving 4 bases of the junction unmatched. The DNA for the CDR3 is TGTGCCAGCAGCCCCCGGACTAGCAACACCGGGGAGCTGTTTTTT. It codes for CASSPRTSNTGELFF.